The 22 T cell receptor beta chains listed next were all sequenced from one sample in a study of OX40 agonist ivuxolimab in advanced cancers. Libraries were prepared through the immunoSEQ multiplex PCR assay. TCRdb mirrors the immuneACCESS table, restricted to in-frame sequences. Some clones are absent from its copies; in checked studies, under half trace to an unresolved V gene, and the reason for the others is unknown. Present in this sample are around 75,000 clones, around 88% of which were seen just once. About 2.2% of the sample is in the top ten clones. Sample: CD4+ or CD8+ T cells sorted from blood, taken in a trial of the OX40 agonist ivuxolimab. Every receptor here comes from an adult with an advanced solid tumor such as melanoma, head and neck, liver or kidney cancer.

The V call is TRBV30, the J call TRBJ2-3, with 8 nucleotides matching TRBD1. This CDR3 has 14 amino acids. Germline CDR1 and CDR2: GTSNPN and SVGIG (reference sequence). Losses at the gene ends were 7 bases for V and 5 bases for J; bases not matched to a gene: 11. DNA for the CDR3: TGTGCCTTTTTGACGGACAGGGAAGTAGATACGCAGTATTTT. Residues: CAFLTDREVDTQYF.

The chain joins TRBV28 to TRBJ2-1; D not certain. The CDR3 totals 15 residues. The germline CDR1 and CDR2 sequences are MDHEN and SYDVKM. The ends were cut back, 3 bases at V and 2 bases at J, with 11 bases in the middle. The CDR3 DNA reads as TGTGCCAGCAGTTTGAAACCAGGAGCCTACAATGAGCAGTTCTTC. Translation: CASSLKPGAYNEQFF.

This clone was observed a few times. The chain recombines TRBV20-1 with TRBJ2-3; D possibly corresponds to TRBD1 (5 bases). The V and J ends lost 6 bases and 9 bases respectively, with 13 bases between them. Germline CDR1 and CDR2: DFQATT and SNEGSKA (reference sequence). CDR3 length: 11 residues. The CDR3 DNA follows: TGCAGTGCGCCGACAGAAAGGACGCAGTATTTT. Translation gives CSAPTERTQYF.

The V call is TRBV28, the J call TRBJ2-5, with 9 nucleotides matching TRBD1. Germline assignment: CDR1 MDHEN and CDR2 SYDVKM. Trimming removed 8 bases from V and 4 bases from J; junction bases left unmatched: 5. The CDR3 covers 13 residues. CDR3 nucleotides: TGTGCCAGCGGATACAGGGGGCCAGAGACCCAGTACTTC. Translation: CASGYRGPETQYF.

The chain joins TRBV7-9 to TRBJ2-7; D not resolved. CDR3 length: 12 amino acids. Per germline, CDR1 SEHNR and CDR2 FQNEAQ (reference sequence). With 1 base removed from V and 5 bases from J, the gap between germline ends came to 6 bases. The CDR3 loop reads CASSLVTDEQYF. For the CDR3, the DNA is TGTGCCAGCAGCTTAGTTACAGACGAGCAGTACTTC.

This chain joins TRBV7-3 and TRBJ2-1, with TRBD1 matching 9 bases. CDR3 length equals 14 residues. CDR1 is SGHTA and CDR2 is FQGTGA in the germline V gene. The V segment lost 7 bases and the J segment 8 bases; nucleotides outside the gene matches: 9. CDR3 sequence: CASTQGTGSDEQFF. The CDR3 DNA is TGTGCCAGCACCCAGGGGACAGGGTCGGATGAGCAGTTCTTC.

The chain joins TRBV5-1 to TRBJ2-1; the D gene is possibly TRBD2 (6 bases). This CDR3 region has 14 residues. Deletions cut 1 base from V and 5 bases from J, with 10 bases between. Germline assignment: CDR1 SGHRS and CDR2 YFSETQ. The CDR3 DNA reads TGCGCCAGCAGCTTGCCTAGCGCGAACAATGAGCAGTTCTTC. This gives the protein CASSLPSANNEQFF.

The chain combines TRBV27 with TRBJ1-2, with a possible D match to TRBD1 (5 bases). Germline CDR1 and CDR2: MNHEY and SMNVEV (reference sequence). The CDR3 sequence is 14 residues long. Trimming pared 3 bases from V and 5 bases from J, leaving 13 bases between. The CDR3 here is CASSFSGQGYGYTF. In nucleotides, the CDR3 is TGTGCCAGCAGTTTTTCCGGCCAGGGTTATGGCTACACCTTC.

The J gene is TRBJ1-4, the V gene TRBV5-1; the match to TRBD1 covers 9 bases. V was clipped by 3 bases and J by 7 bases; unmatched bases: 7. The CDR3 consists of 15 residues. The germline V gene encodes CDR1 SGHRS and CDR2 YFSETQ. CDR3 coding DNA: TGCGCCAGCAGCTCGCGGACAGGGGCGGTTGAAAAACTGTTTTTT. Its protein is CASSSRTGAVEKLFF. Full variable domain (remainder filled in from reference TRBV5-1 and TRBJ1-4): KAGVTQTPRYLIKTRGQQVTLSCSPISGHRSVSWYQQTPGQGLQFLFEYFSETQRNKGNFPGRFSGRQFSNSRSEMNVSTLELGDSALYLCASSSRTGAVEKLFFGSGTQLSVL.

CDR3 in DNA: TGTGCCAGCAGCGTAGGGACAGGGTTCGGTGAGCAGTTCTTC. It yields the protein CASSVGTGFGEQFF. This chain uses TRBV9 with TRBJ2-1; 8 bases align to TRBD1. This CDR3 spans 14 amino acids. Trimming took 0 bases from V and 9 from J; bases not matched to a gene: 5. Germline V gene data show CDR1 as SGDLS and CDR2 as YYNGEE.

The chain uses TRBV5-5 and TRBJ1-2; 10 bases match TRBD1. V lost 2 bases and J lost 5; bases outside the gene matches: 6. Germline CDR1 and CDR2: SGHKS and YYEKEE (reference sequence). The CDR3 length is 15 residues. The CDR3 spells CASSLSGQGGYGYTF. CDR3 DNA: TGTGCCAGCAGCTTATCCGGACAGGGGGGTTATGGCTACACCTTC.

V and J are TRBV5-5 and TRBJ2-5; 8 positions agree with TRBD2. The ends lost 1 base at V and 1 base at J; junction bases unmatched: 6. Germline V gives CDR1 SGHKS, CDR2 YYEKEE (reference sequence). The length of the CDR3 is 16 residues. The CDR3 spells CASSLRAGGTQETQYF. The CDR3 DNA reads TGTGCCAGCAGCTTGCGGGCGGGGGGCACCCAAGAGACCCAGTACTTC.

V gene TRBV4-2 combines with J gene TRBJ2-1, with TRBD1 matching over 7 bases. Germline lookup yields CDR1 LGHNA and CDR2 YNFKEQ. The length of the CDR3 is 14 residues. Trimming at V came to 4 bases and at J to 7 bases, leaving 7 bases not matched to a gene. The CDR3 is CASSRLGQPNEQFF. For the CDR3, the DNA is TGTGCCAGCAGCCGCTTGGGACAGCCGAATGAGCAGTTCTTC.

The V call is TRBV7-2, the J call TRBJ2-1, with unresolved D. The CDR3 sequence is 12 residues long. V was pared by 3 bases and J by 6 bases, with 6 bases between. Germline V gene lookup returns CDR1 SGHTA and CDR2 FQGNSA. The CDR3: CASSFLTNEQFF. The CDR3 region has the DNA TGTGCCAGCAGCTTTCTTACCAATGAGCAGTTCTTC.

This clone has a handful of counts. The gene calls are TRBV28 and TRBJ2-3; 9 nucleotides align to TRBD2. Unmatched junction bases numbered 4, after V lost 6 bases and J lost 3 bases. This CDR3 spans 14 amino acids. CDR1 and CDR2 from the germline V gene are MDHEN and SYDVKM. CDR3 nucleotide sequence: TGTGCCAGCAGGCTAGCGGGATTTACAGATACGCAGTATTTT. Protein sequence: CASRLAGFTDTQYF.

The chain has TRBV18 and TRBJ2-2, with D tentatively TRBD2 (5 bases). The length of the CDR3 is 14 residues. Trimming left V 3 bases short and J 7 bases short, with 12 bases between. Germline CDR1 and CDR2: KGHSH and LQKENI. The CDR3 nucleotides read TGTGCCAGCTCACCGGGAAGTGGGAGCGGGGAGCTGTTTTTT. Translation: CASSPGSGSGELFF. The complete variable domain, with remaining parts taken from reference TRBV18 and TRBJ2-2, reads NAGVMQNPRHLVRRRGQEARLRCSPMKGHSHVYWYRQLPEEGLKFMVYLQKENIIDESGMPKERFSAEFPKEGPSILRIQQVVRGDSAAYFCASSPGSGSGELFFGEGSRLTVL.

The genes are TRBV6-5 and TRBJ1-1; possible D gene TRBD1, 5 bases. The CDR3 is 13 residues long. Germline CDR1 reads MNHEY; CDR2 reads SVGAGI. The germline V and J ends were trimmed by 2 bases and 5 bases, with 9 bases remaining between them. CDR3: CASSYRGDTEAFF. The CDR3, as DNA: TGTGCCAGCAGTTACCGGGGGGATACTGAAGCTTTCTTT.

The rearrangement uses TRBV6-5 and TRBJ1-2; D call uncertain. Germline values: CDR1 MNHEY, CDR2 SVGAGI. The germline V and J ends were trimmed by 7 bases and 4 bases, with 13 bases remaining between them. The CDR3 spans 13 residues. The DNA of the CDR3 is TGTGCCAGCACTAGGACGGATATCTATGGCTACACCTTC. Translated, it gives CASTRTDIYGYTF.

This clone was seen a few times. Other DNA sequences of this sample code for an identical CDR3. The chain combines TRBV18 with TRBJ1-2; 8 bases match TRBD1. Germline V CDR1 and CDR2: KGHSH, LQKENI. The CDR3 is 13 residues long. Trimming removed 3 bases from V and 8 bases from J; junction bases left unmatched: 5. The CDR3 loop is CASSPDRGYGYTF. CDR3 in DNA: TGTGCCAGCTCACCTGACAGGGGTTACGGCTACACCTTC.

The J gene is TRBJ1-4, the V gene TRBV28; no definite D call. V was shortened by 5 bases and J by 0 bases, with 13 bases between the two germline ends. The CDR3 has 16 amino acids. Germline V gives CDR1 MDHEN, CDR2 SYDVKM. CDR3 coding DNA: TGTGCCAGCAGTCTGGACGGATCAGCAACTAATGAAAAACTGTTTTTT. This sequence encodes CASSLDGSATNEKLFF.

The chain is built from TRBV30 and TRBJ1-5; D remains unclear. Germline V gene data show CDR1 as GTSNPN and CDR2 as SVGIG (reference sequence). V was pared by 0 bases and J by 5 bases, with 8 bases between. This CDR3 region has 13 residues. DNA of the CDR3: TGTGCCTGGAGTGTTATGGGTGATCAGCCCCAGCATTTT. Amino acids: CAWSVMGDQPQHF.

The chain combines TRBV7-9 with TRBJ1-4; 7 bases agree with TRBD1. Germline values: CDR1 SEHNR, CDR2 FQNEAQ (reference sequence). The J segment lost 6 bases and the V segment lost 0 bases, leaving 4 bases of the junction unmatched. This CDR3 has 15 amino acids. CDR3 residues: CASSLAQGFDEKLFF. In nucleotides, the CDR3 is TGTGCCAGCAGCTTAGCACAGGGGTTTGATGAAAAACTGTTTTTT.